These 26 T cell receptor beta chains were all obtained from the same sample, sequenced in a study of cytomegalovirus exposure and HLA in healthy donors. The PCR used 60 Vbeta and 13 Jbeta primers. Repertoires were generated with immunoSEQ multiplex PCR, while TCRdb's copy carries only in-frame clones and drops some. The repertoire holds about 120,000 clones, roughly 70% seen once, with 2.9% in the top ten. Sequenced: PBMCs. These receptors all stem from a woman between 40 and 50 years old in good health and CMV-seropositive.

J is TRBJ1-2 and V is TRBV6-5, with a weak D call TRBD1 (6 bases). V was clipped by 9 bases and J by 2 bases, with 13 bases between them. The CDR3 is 13 residues long. Germline lookup yields CDR1 MNHEY and CDR2 SVGAGI. CDR3 loop: CARRRQENYGYTF. The CDR3 DNA reads as TGTGCCAGGAGGAGACAGGAGAACTATGGCTACACCTTC.

This clone was seen only a few times. The chain employs TRBV7-2 and TRBJ2-1; D may be TRBD2 (5 bases). Germline V lookup: CDR1 SGHTA, CDR2 FQGNSA. The CDR3 spans 13 residues. Trimming cost V 5 bases and J 8 bases, with 13 bases left between them. The CDR3 coding sequence is TGTGCCAGCAGCCTGCTGGGGAGCGATGAGCAGTTCTTC. Translating it yields CASSLLGSDEQFF.

This rearrangement joins TRBV30 to TRBJ1-5, with 7 bases matching TRBD1. This CDR3 region has 18 residues. V shed 0 bases, J shed 4 bases, and the junction held 15 bases outside the gene matches. Germline CDR1 reads GTSNPN; CDR2 reads SVGIG (reference sequence). CDR3 amino acids: CAWSVFGDSGILNQPQHF. The DNA for the CDR3 is TGTGCCTGGAGTGTTTTCGGGGACAGCGGTATCTTAAATCAGCCCCAGCATTTT.

The V call is TRBV27, the J call TRBJ1-1; tentative D call: TRBD1 (5 bases). This CDR3 is built from 14 residues. Germline assignment: CDR1 MNHEY and CDR2 SMNVEV (reference sequence). Trimming stripped 4 bases from V and 2 bases from J, with 11 bases between. CDR3 sequence: CASSSPGTNTEAFF. The CDR3 nucleotides are TGTGCCAGCAGTTCTCCAGGGACTAACACTGAAGCTTTCTTT.

This chain links TRBV15 with TRBJ2-7, with 14 positions matching TRBD2. This CDR3 has 20 amino acids. Per germline, CDR1 LNHNV and CDR2 YYDKDF (reference sequence). The trim removed 1 base at V and 4 bases at J, leaving 15 bases unmatched. As DNA, the CDR3 is TGTGCCACCAGCAGAGGGAAAACCGGGACTAGCGGGGGCGGTGGTTACGAGCAGTACTTC. Translation gives CATSRGKTGTSGGGGYEQYF.

The chain uses TRBV11-2 and TRBJ2-7; the match to TRBD1 covers 9 bases. The ends lost 4 bases at V and 1 base at J; junction bases unmatched: 5. The V gene's germline CDR1 is SGHAT and CDR2 FQNNGV. The CDR3 has 15 amino acids. The CDR3 DNA reads as TGTGCCAGCAGCTCCCCGGGACAGGGTTCCTACGAGCAGTACTTC. This codes for CASSSPGQGSYEQYF.

The genes are TRBV6-1 and TRBJ2-5; 9 bases are shared with TRBD1. The germline V gene has CDR1 MNHNS and CDR2 SASEGT. There are 16 residues in the CDR3. V shed 4 bases, J shed 4 bases, and the junction held 10 bases outside the gene matches. Here the CDR3 reads CASSGGQGTGRETQYF. In DNA form, the CDR3 reads TGTGCCAGCAGTGGGGGACAGGGAACGGGTAGAGAGACCCAGTACTTC.

The chain employs TRBV2 and TRBJ2-1; 9 bases match TRBD1. Germline CDR1 SNHLY, CDR2 FYNNEI. This CDR3 comprises 12 residues. With 10 bases clipped from V and 6 bases from J, the junction kept 4 bases outside the gene matches. CDR3 residues: CATGQGINEQFF. The CDR3 region has the DNA TGTGCCACCGGACAGGGGATCAATGAGCAGTTCTTC.

J is TRBJ2-7 and V is TRBV4-1, with 7 bases that match TRBD1. This CDR3 spans 14 amino acids. Trimming at V came to 5 bases and at J to 0 bases, leaving 4 bases not matched to a gene. CDR1 and CDR2 (germline): MGHRA, YSYEKL. DNA of the CDR3: TGCGCCAGCAGCGATGGGGACAGCTCCTACGAGCAGTACTTC. As protein: CASSDGDSSYEQYF.

This chain joins TRBV5-4 and TRBJ2-7, with 11 nucleotides matching TRBD2. Germline V gene sequence: CDR1 SGHNT, CDR2 YYREEE (reference sequence). Trimming at V came to 5 bases and at J to 0 bases, leaving 7 bases not matched to a gene. This CDR3 is 16 amino acids long. The CDR3 DNA is TGTGCCAGCAGTAAAATCGGGACTAGCGGCTCCTACGAGCAGTACTTC. This translates into CASSKIGTSGSYEQYF.

This chain connects TRBV28 to TRBJ2-1; 11 nucleotides line up with TRBD2. V lost 6 bases and J lost 7; bases outside the gene matches: 11. The CDR3 has 16 amino acids. The V gene's germline CDR1 is MDHEN and CDR2 SYDVKM. CDR3 in DNA: TGTGCCAGCAGGAGATCCGGGACTAGCGGAAAAAATGAGCAGTTCTTC. Translated, it gives CASRRSGTSGKNEQFF.

The chain recombines TRBV6-5 with TRBJ1-3; D call uncertain. Germline lookup yields CDR1 MNHEY and CDR2 SVGAGI. Trimming left V 7 bases short and J 0 bases short, with 13 bases between. This CDR3 is built from 15 residues. The CDR3 sequence is CASKVPGGSGNTIYF. The CDR3 nucleotides read TGTGCCAGCAAGGTCCCGGGAGGCTCTGGAAACACCATATATTTT.

The chain joins TRBV5-1 to TRBJ2-1; TRBD2 matches 8 bases. Germline V lookup: CDR1 SGHRS, CDR2 YFSETQ. Germline trimming cut 1 base from V and 2 bases from J; bases unmatched to any gene: 5. The CDR3 sequence is 16 residues long. The CDR3 DNA reads as TGCGCCAGCAGCTTGTCGGGGGGGCTGGCCTACAATGAGCAGTTCTTC. As protein: CASSLSGGLAYNEQFF.

This clone has more than one count but fewer than ten. The chain combines TRBV30 with TRBJ2-2, with 10 bases fitting TRBD1. The germline CDR1 and CDR2 sequences are GTSNPN and SVGIG (reference sequence). The CDR3 covers 15 residues. After removal of 3 bases from V and 4 bases from J, the junction contained 5 bases not matched to a gene. CDR3 protein: CAWSRQGATTGELFF. The CDR3 DNA follows: TGTGCCTGGAGCAGACAGGGGGCAACCACCGGGGAGCTGTTTTTT.

In its sample, this clone was seen once. The gene calls are TRBV10-3 and TRBJ1-1, with 9 bases matching TRBD1. Unmatched junction bases numbered 2, after V lost 8 bases and J lost 1 base. Germline V gene sequence: CDR1 ENHRY, CDR2 SYGVKD. This CDR3 is built from 13 residues. The CDR3 sequence is CAILQGANTEAFF. The DNA for the CDR3 is TGTGCCATCTTACAGGGGGCGAACACTGAAGCTTTCTTT.

This clone was detected only a few times. The chain is built from TRBV11-2 and TRBJ1-5; a weak D match, TRBD1 (5 bases). The CDR3 contains 17 residues. The V end lost 1 base, the J end lost 0 bases, and 13 bases lay between the germline ends. Germline CDR1 and CDR2: SGHAT and FQNNGV. CDR3: CASSLGPGLLSNQPQHF. CDR3 DNA sequence: TGTGCCAGCAGCTTAGGTCCGGGACTCCTTAGCAATCAGCCCCAGCATTTT.

This clone has a handful of counts. Different DNA sequences within this sample yield the same CDR3. The rearrangement uses TRBV5-6 and TRBJ1-1; the D gene is possibly TRBD1 (6 bases). V was trimmed by 4 bases and J by 4 bases, leaving 14 bases between them. From germline, CDR1 is SGHDT and CDR2 YYEEEE. The CDR3 is made up of 14 amino acids. CDR3 nucleotide sequence: TGTGCCAGCAGCCCGCAGGGCAGGGGCACTGAAGCTTTCTTT. Its protein product is CASSPQGRGTEAFF.

The CDR3 protein is CASSSKIRDRPNNEQFF. The CDR3 nucleotides are TGCGCCAGCAGCTCGAAGATACGGGACAGGCCAAACAATGAGCAGTTCTTC. The chain is built from TRBV5-1 and TRBJ2-1; 8 bases map to TRBD1. J was trimmed by 5 bases and V by 3 bases; bases with no gene match: 13. The CDR3 spans 17 residues. CDR1 is SGHRS and CDR2 is YFSETQ in the germline V gene.

This rearrangement joins TRBV6-1 to TRBJ1-1, with 7 bases lining up with TRBD1. J gave up 6 bases and V 6 bases, and 4 bases lay outside the gene matches. This CDR3 is 12 amino acids long. The germline gives CDR1 MNHNS, CDR2 SASEGT. CDR3: CASSRGSAEAFF. The CDR3 DNA reads as TGTGCCAGCAGCAGGGGGAGCGCTGAAGCTTTCTTT.

CDR3 region: CASSLDRGSYEQYF. The DNA of the CDR3 is TGTGCCAGCAGTTTGGACAGGGGATCCTACGAGCAGTACTTC. The chain employs TRBV28 and TRBJ2-7, with TRBD1 matching over 9 bases. This CDR3 has 14 amino acids. V lost 3 bases and J lost 1; bases outside the gene matches: 1. CDR1 and CDR2 from the germline V gene are MDHEN and SYDVKM.

This chain joins TRBV5-1 and TRBJ2-7, with D perhaps matching TRBD2 (5 bases). Looked up from germline, CDR1 is SGHRS and CDR2 is YFSETQ. The CDR3 is 13 residues long. Trimming shortened V by 9 bases and J by 3 bases, and 16 bases separated the two germline ends. CDR3 DNA: TGCGCCACCCCCGGGGAAACTGGCTACGAGCAGTACTTC. It translates to CATPGETGYEQYF.

The chain couples TRBV29-1 to TRBJ1-3, with D unclear. CDR3 length equals 14 residues. The V gene lost 6 bases and the J gene lost 0 bases, with 12 bases spanning the gap. Per the germline V gene, CDR1 is SQVTM and CDR2 is ANQGSEA. DNA for the CDR3: TGCAGCGTCTTTAAGGAGGGCTCTGGAAACACCATATATTTT. Translation: CSVFKEGSGNTIYF.

This rearrangement joins TRBV4-1 to TRBJ1-2; possibly TRBD1 for D (5 bases). The CDR3 loop spans 15 amino acids. CDR1 and CDR2 from the germline V gene are MGHRA and YSYEKL. With 0 bases removed from V and 8 bases from J, the gap between germline ends came to 16 bases. The CDR3 sequence: CASSQETGAKYGYTF. The CDR3 DNA is TGCGCCAGCAGCCAAGAAACAGGAGCAAAGTACGGCTACACCTTC.

This clone appeared a single time. One junction end does not reproduce the germline sequence, and a read error may be involved. The rearrangement joins TRBV7-7 to TRBJ1-5; unclear D gene. The CDR3 spans 13 residues. Germline assignment: CDR1 SSHAT and CDR2 FNYEAQ (reference sequence). CDR3 DNA: TGTGCTAGCAGCCCAACAGCTAATCAGCCCCAGCATTTT. Its translation is CASSPTANQPQHF.

The chain joins TRBV7-6 to TRBJ1-5, with 7 positions matching TRBD1. V dropped 5 bases and J dropped 5; count of bases not matched to a gene: 15. CDR3 length equals 17 residues. The germline V gene has CDR1 SGHVS and CDR2 FNYEAQ. CDR3 nucleotide sequence: TGTGCCAGCAGCCCACACCCCCCGGACAGGAGGGATCAGCCCCAGCATTTT. Its protein is CASSPHPPDRRDQPQHF.

This clone was counted once. The chain joins TRBV6-6 to TRBJ2-7, with 11 bases that match TRBD1. The junction had 14 bases not matched to a gene; V was cut back by 7 bases and J by 6 bases. The CDR3 has 16 residues. Per germline, CDR1 MNHNY and CDR2 SVGAGI (reference sequence). This chain's CDR3 is CASTSTSGTGGSEQYF. As DNA, the CDR3 is TGTGCCAGCACTTCCACCTCCGGGACAGGGGGAAGCGAGCAGTACTTC.